Listed below are T cell receptor beta chains from one sample, sequenced in a study of tumor and adjacent non-tumor tissue in lung cancer. TCRdb used MiXCR to reprocess the multiplex PCR reads, holding one entry per CDR3 protein. The profile shows about 70,000 distinct CDR3 sequences, around three quarters of them singletons. The specimen was lung tumor tissue. These receptors came from a man aged 60 to 75 with non-small cell lung cancer. The CDR3 runs from the conserved cysteine through the conserved F or W. D genes are given only for firm matches. Not every row has a clone size; where given, it reads once, few, many or a size class.

J | D | size | length | V | CDR3 | DNA
TRBJ2-5 | NA | once | 12 | TRBV14 | CDSSPNRETQYF | TGTGACAGCAGCCCAAACAGGGAGACACAGTACTTC
TRBJ2-7 | NA | many | 12 | TRBV6-1 | CASRIFSYEQYF | TGTGCCAGCAGGATATTCTCCTACGAGCAGTACTTC
TRBJ1-1 | NA | NA | 13 | TRBV11-3 | CTSSLGENTEAFF | TGTACCAGTAGCTTAGGGGAGAACACTGAAGCTTTCTTT
TRBJ2-2 | NA | NA | 13 | TRBV6-5 | CARQQGETGELFF | TGTGCCAGACAACAGGGAGAAACCGGGGAGCTGTTTTTT
TRBJ2-7 | NA | NA | 16 | TRBV6-1 | CASSEAGVESSYEQYF | TGTGCCAGCAGTGAGGCAGGAGTCGAAAGCTCCTACGAGCAATACTTC
TRBJ2-1 | TRBD1 | many | 14 | TRBV28 | CATNRDRVGNEQFF | TGTGCCACAAACCGGGACAGGGTAGGCAATGAGCAGTTCTTC
TRBJ2-7 | TRBD1 | NA | 15 | TRBV20-1 | CCTINRGVAGDEQYF | TGCTGTACTATTAACAGGGGGGTAGCAGGAGACGAGCAGTACTTC
TRBJ2-7 | TRBD1 | NA | 14 | TRBV7-9 | CASSLVGQGPELYF | TGTGCCAGCAGCTTAGTAGGACAGGGCCCCGAGCTGTACTTC
TRBJ1-5 | NA | NA | 13 | TRBV11-3 | CASNLVPQDTQHF | TGTGCCAGCAACTTAGTACCCCAAGATACGCAGCATTTT
TRBJ1-1 | NA | many | 14 | TRBV5-6 | CASSFDVEDTEAFF | TGTGCCAGCAGCTTTGACGTTGAGGACACTGAAGCTTTCTTT
TRBJ2-2 | NA | NA | 13 | TRBV6-5 | CASQQGDTRELFF | TGTGCCAGCCAACAGGGAGACACCAGGGAGTTGTTTTTT
TRBJ2-1 | TRBD2 | NA | 14 | TRBV12-3/TRBV12-4 | CASSPGLVNDEQLF | TGTGCCAGCAGTCCAGGACTAGTGAACGATGAGCAGTTATTC
TRBJ2-1 | TRBD2 | NA | 15 | TRBV12-3/TRBV12-4 | CASSFPQRDHSEEFF | TGTGCCAGCAGTTTCCCTCAGCGGGATCACAGTGAGGAGTTCTTC
TRBJ2-1 | NA | NA | 14 | TRBV11-3 | CSSSLARSHNEQFF | TGTTCCAGCAGCTTAGCGAGGAGCCACAATGAGCAGTTCTTC
TRBJ1-1 | NA | few | 12 | TRBV19 | CASSIVNTEAFF | TGTGCCAGTAGTATAGTAAACACTGAAGCTTTCTTT
TRBJ2-2 | NA | NA | 16 | TRBV10-3 | CAISESRRTNTGGLFF | TGTGCCATCAGTGAGTCGAGGCGAACGAACACCGGGGGGCTGTTTTTT
TRBJ2-2 | TRBD1 | NA | 15 | TRBV5-6 | CASISLDRDTGELFF | TGTGCCAGCATCTCTCTGGACAGGGACACCGGGGAGCTGTTTTTT
TRBJ1-1 | NA | NA | 13 | TRBV29-1 | CSGNIGGGIEAFF | TGCAGCGGAAATATAGGGGGAGGTATTGAAGCTTTCTTT
TRBJ2-5 | NA | many | 12 | TRBV20-1 | CSGGMFQETQYF | TGCAGTGGAGGGATGTTTCAAGAGACCCAGTACTTC
TRBJ2-3 | TRBD2 | NA | 16 | TRBV11-3 | CASSSGLADITDTQYF | TGTGCCAGCAGCTCCGGACTAGCAGATATCACAGATACGCAGTACTTT
TRBJ1-1 | NA | many | 13 | TRBV27 | CASSLFQSTEAFF | TGTGCCAGCAGTTTATTCCAGAGCACTGAAGCTTTCTTT
TRBJ1-1 | NA | NA | 15 | TRBV6-2/TRBV6-3 | CASNFPRGRNTETFF | TGTGCTAGCAATTTCCCCCGGGGGAGGAACACTGAAACTTTCTTT
TRBJ1-2 | NA | NA | 13 | TRBV7-3 | CDSSIDRNYGYTF | TGTGACAGCAGCATTGACAGAAACTATGGCTACACCTTC
TRBJ2-5 | NA | NA | 14 | TRBV29-1 | CSVEDWAYQKTQYF | TGCAGCGTTGAAGACTGGGCGTACCAAAAGACCCAGTACTTC